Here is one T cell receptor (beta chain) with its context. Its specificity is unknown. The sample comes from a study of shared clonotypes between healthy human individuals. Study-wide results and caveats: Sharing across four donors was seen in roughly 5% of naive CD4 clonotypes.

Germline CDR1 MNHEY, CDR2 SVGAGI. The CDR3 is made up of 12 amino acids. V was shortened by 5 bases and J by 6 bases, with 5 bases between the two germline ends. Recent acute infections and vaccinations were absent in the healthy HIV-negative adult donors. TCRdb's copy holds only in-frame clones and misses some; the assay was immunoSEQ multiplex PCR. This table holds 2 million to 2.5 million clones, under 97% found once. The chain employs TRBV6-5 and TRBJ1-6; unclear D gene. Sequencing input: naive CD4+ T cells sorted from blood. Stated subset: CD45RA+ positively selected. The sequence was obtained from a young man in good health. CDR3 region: CASSGSNSPLHF. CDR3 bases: TGTGCCAGCAGTGGAAGTAATTCACCCCTCCACTTT.